Listed here is a single T cell receptor (beta chain). Antigen: not known. The data stem from a study of STAT5B mutations in CD4+ large granular lymphocyte leukemia. Overall study results and limits: Higher CD4+ than CD8+ T-LGLL clonality might reflect small sample size. 8/27 top patient clones versus 2/35 control clones were TRBV06-family.

In the original workflow: Productive clonotypes were detectable down to 2.59 x 10-5 frequency. The method was immunoSEQ multiplex PCR; TCRdb's version includes in-frame clones alone and lacks a portion of them. The DNA was the basis for D and trimming; V, J and clone size are from that table. Among about 22,000 clones, around 80% were seen once, and the ten largest hold around 8.6%. Per the germline V gene, CDR1 is MNHNS and CDR2 is SASEGT. The CDR3 runs 16 residues. V was shortened by 4 bases and J by 2 bases, with 18 bases between the two germline ends. The sequenced sample consisted of CD4+ T cells from blood buffy coats. The rearrangement links TRBV6-1 to TRBJ2-7; the D gene is possibly TRBD1 (5 bases). The sequence was obtained from a human donor in good health. CDR3 coding DNA: TGTGCCAGCAGTGGATCACTAAGGGGTACAACCTACGAGCAGTACTTC. The encoded protein is CASSGSLRGTTYEQYF.